This T cell receptor (beta chain) was profiled in a study of OX40 agonist ivuxolimab in advanced cancers. Overall study: An anti-OX40 (CD134) antibody with agonistic activity, ivuxolimab, was administered to patients. Broader study findings: At 0.1 to 3.0 mg/kg and by week 6, clonal expansion occurred in CD4+ and CD8+ blood T cells.

Notes on this clone: Antigen specificity is unknown.

TCRdb's table, derived via immunoSEQ multiplex PCR, lists solely in-frame clones and lacks some. The sample has about 86,000 clones; about 90% are singletons. The ends lost 5 bases at V and 6 bases at J; junction bases unmatched: 11. The CDR3 is made up of 15 amino acids. Germline lookup yields CDR1 MNHEY and CDR2 SVGAGI. The V and J genes are TRBV6-5 and TRBJ2-7, with 9 bases aligning to TRBD1. Sequenced here: CD4+ or CD8+ T cells sorted from blood, sampled in a trial of the OX40 agonist ivuxolimab. The clonotype originates from an adult with an advanced solid tumor such as melanoma, head and neck, liver or kidney cancer. CDR3 sequence (DNA): TGTGCCAGCAGTCAAGGTAACAGGGGGCGCGGCGAGCAGTACTTC. Translation: CASSQGNRGRGEQYF.